This entry lists 3 T cell receptor beta chains sequenced from one sample in a study of cytomegalovirus exposure and HLA in healthy donors. Primers for the PCR totalled 60 Vbeta and 13 Jbeta. Profiled with immunoSEQ multiplex PCR; TCRdb holds only in-frame clones, not every one. The table lists about 130,000 clones, around 72% of them singletons, with roughly 4% in the top ten. The sequenced material came from PBMCs. These receptors all stem from a man between 18 and 29 years old in good health and CMV-seropositive.

This clone has only a few counts. The chain couples TRBV5-6 to TRBJ2-6; D ambiguous. This CDR3 region has 15 residues. Trimming removed 0 bases from V and 1 base from J, with 5 bases in between. Germline V lookup: CDR1 SGHDT, CDR2 YYEEEE. CDR3: CASSLGVSGANVLTF. CDR3 nucleotides: TGTGCCAGCAGCTTGGGCGTTTCTGGGGCCAACGTCCTGACTTTC.

The gene calls are TRBV7-2 and TRBJ2-5; TRBD1 agrees at 8 bases. This CDR3 comprises 14 residues. With 5 bases clipped from V and 5 bases from J, the junction kept 7 bases outside the gene matches. Looked up from germline, CDR1 is SGHTA and CDR2 is FQGNSA. As DNA, the CDR3 is TGTGCCAGCAGCCGGACAGGGATGATGGAGACCCAGTACTTC. Amino acids: CASSRTGMMETQYF.

The chain carries TRBV10-3 and TRBJ1-1, with 7 bases identical to TRBD1. Germline loops: CDR1 ENHRY, CDR2 SYGVKD. The CDR3 totals 14 residues. Trimming took 6 bases from V and 0 from J; bases not matched to a gene: 4. The CDR3, as DNA: TGTGCCATCAGACTCGGGACAGTGAACACTGAAGCTTTCTTT. Translation gives CAIRLGTVNTEAFF.